The 18 T cell receptor beta chains reported below all come from one sample, sequenced in a study of blood T cell repertoires in COVID-19. The method was immunoSEQ multiplex PCR; TCRdb's version includes in-frame clones alone and lacks a portion of them. Of about 200,000 clones listed, about 88% are singletons. Sample: peripheral blood. These receptors were taken from a middle-aged woman with acute or convalescent COVID-19.

The V gene is TRBV2, the J gene TRBJ1-2, with TRBD1 matching 12 bases. Germline CDR1 SNHLY, CDR2 FYNNEI. This CDR3 contains 12 residues. The CDR3 loop reads CATGQGAYGYTF. CDR3 in DNA: TGTGCTACGGGACAGGGGGCTTATGGCTACACCTTC.

The V and J genes are TRBV7-9 and TRBJ1-1; D remains ambiguous. The V gene's germline CDR1 is SEHNR and CDR2 FQNEAQ (reference sequence). V shed 5 bases and J shed 0 bases, with 10 bases lying between them. The length of the CDR3 is 14 residues. The CDR3 spells CASSPRGLNTEAFF. Here the CDR3 DNA reads TGTGCCAGCAGCCCCCGGGGTCTGAACACTGAAGCTTTCTTT.

The chain joins TRBV4-1 to TRBJ1-4, with 10 bases aligning to TRBD1. With 1 base clipped from V and 8 bases from J, the junction kept 10 bases outside the gene matches. CDR3 length: 17 amino acids. Per germline, CDR1 MGHRA and CDR2 YSYEKL. CDR3 residues: CASSQGPKDRGGEKLFF. The CDR3 nucleotides read TGCGCCAGCAGCCAAGGACCTAAGGACAGGGGGGGCGAAAAACTGTTTTTT.

This chain links TRBV5-4 with TRBJ1-2; D unresolved. This CDR3 has 13 amino acids. V gave up 4 bases and J gave up 8 bases, with 15 bases separating them. Germline lookup yields CDR1 SGHNT and CDR2 YYREEE (reference sequence). In DNA, the CDR3 is TGTGCCAGCAGCCCGACCTCCAAGAGGGGCTACACCTTC. Residues: CASSPTSKRGYTF. Based on the CDR3 plus reference TRBV5-4 and TRBJ1-2, the full variable domain is ETGVTQSPTHLIKTRGQQVTLRCSSQSGHNTVSWYQQALGQGPQFIFQYYREEENGRGNFPPRFSGLQFPNYSSELNVNALELDDSALYLCASSPTSKRGYTFGSGTRLTVV.

This chain links TRBV7-9 with TRBJ2-1; TRBD1 agrees at 7 bases. V shed 0 bases and J 5 bases; nucleotides not matched to a gene: 4. The CDR3 spans 15 residues. The germline gives CDR1 SEHNR, CDR2 FQNEAQ (reference sequence). The CDR3 spells CASSLAGGYDNEQFF. The CDR3 DNA sequence: TGTGCCAGCAGCTTAGCAGGGGGCTATGACAATGAGCAGTTCTTC.

The chain recombines TRBV5-1 with TRBJ1-3; D possibly corresponds to TRBD1 (6 bases). The germline gives CDR1 SGHRS, CDR2 YFSETQ. This CDR3 region has 16 residues. V was cut by 0 bases and J by 2 bases, with 12 bases left in between. The CDR3 DNA reads as TGCGCCAGCAGCTTGGAACAGGGTATCGCTGGAAACACCATATATTTT. Translating it yields CASSLEQGIAGNTIYF.

The V call is TRBV10-3, the J call TRBJ1-1; 7 nucleotides line up with TRBD1. Unmatched junction bases numbered 9, after V lost 6 bases and J lost 5 bases. There are 14 residues in the CDR3. Germline CDR1 ENHRY, CDR2 SYGVKD. DNA for the CDR3: TGTGCCATCAGCCAAGGGGGCCACGTTACTGAAGCTTTCTTT. Translation: CAISQGGHVTEAFF.

The J gene is TRBJ1-1, the V gene TRBV19; 9 bases agree with TRBD1. Germline trimming cut 8 bases from V and 1 base from J; bases unmatched to any gene: 2. The CDR3 totals 13 residues. CDR1 is LNHDA and CDR2 is SQIVND in the germline V gene (reference sequence). The CDR3, as DNA: TGTGCCAGTGGGACAGGGTGGAACACTGAAGCTTTCTTT. It encodes CASGTGWNTEAFF.

Notes on this clone: Additional DNA sequences in this sample encode the identical CDR3. The rearrangement links TRBV9 to TRBJ1-3; D remains unclear. The CDR3 extends over 15 amino acids. V was clipped by 3 bases and J by 2 bases, with 12 bases between them. Per germline, CDR1 SGDLS and CDR2 YYNGEE. The CDR3 sequence: CASSASLTPGNTIYF. As DNA, the CDR3 is TGTGCCAGCAGCGCAAGCCTAACCCCTGGAAACACCATATATTTT.

The chain has TRBV9 and TRBJ2-5, with 8 positions matching TRBD2. CDR1 and CDR2 from the germline V gene are SGDLS and YYNGEE. The CDR3 length is 15 residues. V lost 3 bases and J lost 1; bases outside the gene matches: 5. CDR3 residues: CASSDSGAAQETQYF. CDR3 in DNA: TGTGCCAGCAGCGATAGCGGGGCCGCCCAAGAGACCCAGTACTTC.

The V and J genes are TRBV11-2 and TRBJ1-4; D unclear. Between the trimmed V and J ends, which lost 6 bases and 0 bases, there was a span of 8 bases. The CDR3 is made up of 14 amino acids. From germline, CDR1 is SGHAT and CDR2 FQNNGV. The DNA of the CDR3 is TGTGCCAGCAGTCAAACACCAACTAATGAAAAACTGTTTTTT. Protein sequence: CASSQTPTNEKLFF.

The chain combines TRBV12-3 or TRBV12-4 with TRBJ1-5; D uncertain. Deletions cut 4 bases from V and 11 bases from J, with 9 bases between. The CDR3 contains 11 residues. For the CDR3, the DNA is TGTGCCAGCAGTTCTCGAGGCGCCCAGCATTTT. It is translated as CASSSRGAQHF.

The V call is TRBV29-1, the J call TRBJ1-3, with unresolved D. V was trimmed by 5 bases and J by 2 bases, leaving 10 bases between them. The CDR3 consists of 13 residues. Germline values: CDR1 SQVTM, CDR2 ANQGSEA. The CDR3 nucleotides read TGCAGCGTTCGGACTGTGACTGGAAACACCATATATTTT. Translation gives CSVRTVTGNTIYF.

The V gene is TRBV7-9, the J gene TRBJ1-2; 9 bases map to TRBD1. The CDR3 spans 14 residues. V was clipped by 5 bases and J by 7 bases; unmatched bases: 8. Per germline, CDR1 SEHNR and CDR2 FQNEAQ (reference sequence). CDR3 residues: CASSLIQGAAGYTF. The CDR3 DNA is TGTGCCAGCAGCCTGATACAGGGGGCAGCTGGCTACACCTTC. Variable domain in full (rest from reference TRBV7-9 and TRBJ1-2): DTGVSQNPRHKITKRGQNVTFRCDPISEHNRLYWYRQTLGQGPEFLTYFQNEAQLEKSRLLSDRFSAERPKGSFSTLEIQRTEQGDSAMYLCASSLIQGAAGYTFGSGTRLTVV.

The chain employs TRBV6-6 and TRBJ2-3, with 7 bases lining up with TRBD1. Germline lookup yields CDR1 MNHNY and CDR2 SVGAGI (reference sequence). CDR3 length: 16 amino acids. With V trimmed by 4 bases and J by 0 bases, 7 bases remained unmatched. CDR3 protein: CASSFLRGPSTDTQYF. CDR3 coding DNA: TGTGCCAGCAGTTTCCTGAGGGGGCCGAGCACAGATACGCAGTATTTT.

The genes are TRBV30 and TRBJ1-1; TRBD1 matches 8 bases. The J segment lost 11 bases and the V segment lost 3 bases, leaving 8 bases of the junction unmatched. The germline V gene encodes CDR1 GTSNPN and CDR2 SVGIG (reference sequence). This CDR3 comprises 12 residues. The CDR3 nucleotides read TGTGCCTGGAGGCCAGGGGGCTACGTTGCTTTCTTT. Translating it yields CAWRPGGYVAFF. The variable domain in full, completed from reference TRBV30 and TRBJ1-1, reads SQTIHQWPATLVQPVGSPLSLECTVEGTSNPNLYWYRQAAGRGLQLLFYSVGIGQISSEVPQNLSASRPQDRQFILSSKKLLLSDSGFYLCAWRPGGYVAFFGQGTRLTVV.

The CDR3 is CASGTVAGAAMETQYF. In DNA form, the CDR3 reads TGTGCCAGCGGGACAGTAGCGGGAGCAGCAATGGAGACCCAGTACTTC. The V call is TRBV2, the J call TRBJ2-5; 9 nucleotides line up with TRBD2. CDR1 is SNHLY, CDR2 FYNNEI, per germline. CDR3 length equals 16 residues. Germline trimming cut 8 bases from V and 5 bases from J; bases unmatched to any gene: 15.

The chain has TRBV27 and TRBJ1-5, with 7 bases aligning to TRBD1. Trimming took 6 bases from V and 3 from J; bases not matched to a gene: 5. The CDR3 sequence is 14 residues long. CDR1 is MNHEY and CDR2 is SMNVEV in the germline V gene (reference sequence). The CDR3 region has the DNA TGTGCCAGCAGAAAGACAGGGACCAATCAGCCCCAGCATTTT. It is translated as CASRKTGTNQPQHF.